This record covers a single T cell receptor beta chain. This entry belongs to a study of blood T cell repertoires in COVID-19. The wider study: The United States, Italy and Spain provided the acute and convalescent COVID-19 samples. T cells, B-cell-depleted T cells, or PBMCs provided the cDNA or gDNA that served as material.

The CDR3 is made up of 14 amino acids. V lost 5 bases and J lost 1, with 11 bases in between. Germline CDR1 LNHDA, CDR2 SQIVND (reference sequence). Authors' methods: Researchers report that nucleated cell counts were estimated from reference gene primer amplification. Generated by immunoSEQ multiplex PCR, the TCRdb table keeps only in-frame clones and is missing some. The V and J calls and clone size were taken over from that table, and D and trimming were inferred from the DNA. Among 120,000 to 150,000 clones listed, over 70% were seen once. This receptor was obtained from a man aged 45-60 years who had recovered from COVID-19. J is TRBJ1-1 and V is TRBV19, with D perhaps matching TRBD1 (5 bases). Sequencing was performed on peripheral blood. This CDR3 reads CASSAYQGNTEAFF. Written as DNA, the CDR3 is TGTGCCAGTAGTGCTTACCAGGGGAACACTGAAGCTTTCTTT.